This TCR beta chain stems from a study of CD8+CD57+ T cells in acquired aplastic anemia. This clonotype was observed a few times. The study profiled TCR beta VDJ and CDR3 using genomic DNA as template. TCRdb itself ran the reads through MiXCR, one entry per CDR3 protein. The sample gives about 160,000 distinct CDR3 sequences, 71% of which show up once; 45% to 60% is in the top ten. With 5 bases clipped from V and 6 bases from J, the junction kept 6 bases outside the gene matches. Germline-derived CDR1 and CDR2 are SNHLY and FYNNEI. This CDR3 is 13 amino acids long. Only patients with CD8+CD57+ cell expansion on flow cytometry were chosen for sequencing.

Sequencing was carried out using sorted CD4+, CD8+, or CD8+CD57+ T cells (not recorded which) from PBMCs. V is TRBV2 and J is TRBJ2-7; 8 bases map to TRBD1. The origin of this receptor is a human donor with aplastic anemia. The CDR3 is CASSLMQGAEQYF. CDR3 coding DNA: TGTGCCAGCAGTTTAATGCAGGGGGCCGAGCAGTACTTC. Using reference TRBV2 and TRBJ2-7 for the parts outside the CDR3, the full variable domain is EPEVTQTPSHQVTQMGQEVILRCVPISNHLYFYWYRQILGQKVEFLVSFYNNEISEKSEIFDDQFSVERPDGSNFTLKIRSTKLEDSAMYFCASSLMQGAEQYFGPGTRLTVT.